The 30 T cell receptor beta chains presented below share a single source sample, sequenced in a study of CD8+CD57+ T cells in acquired aplastic anemia. Genomic DNA templated the TCR beta VDJ and CDR3 profiling. TCRdb re-analysed the reads in MiXCR, keeping a single row per CDR3 protein. The top ten clones hold under 60% of a sample with some 150,000 distinct CDR3 sequences, about 64% of them seen once. Patients selected for sequencing had displayed CD8+CD57+ cell expansion by flow cytometry. Sequencing was done on a sample of sorted CD4+, CD8+, or CD8+CD57+ T cells (not recorded which) from PBMCs. The receptor source for this set is a human donor with aplastic anemia.

J is TRBJ1-2 and V is TRBV15; 10 nucleotides agree with TRBD1. CDR1 is LNHNV, CDR2 YYDKDF, per germline (reference sequence). With V trimmed by 8 bases and J by 4 bases, 16 bases remained unmatched. The CDR3 totals 17 residues. CDR3 amino acids: CATGSTRTGGRVYGYTF. CDR3 coding DNA: TGTGCCACCGGATCCACGCGGACAGGGGGGCGTGTCTATGGCTACACCTTC.

The chain links TRBV19 to TRBJ2-7; D is perhaps TRBD1 (5 bases). Looked up from germline, CDR1 is LNHDA and CDR2 is SQIVND (reference sequence). V lost 6 bases and J 1 base, leaving 10 bases between the germline ends. There are 13 residues in the CDR3. The chain's CDR3 is CASRGRDSYEQYF. CDR3 DNA: TGTGCCAGTAGAGGCAGGGATTCCTACGAGCAGTACTTC.

The CDR3 DNA is TGTGCCAGCAGCTTAGGATCACAAGGGAACACTGAAGCTTTCTTT. It is translated as CASSLGSQGNTEAFF. This rearrangement joins TRBV7-9 to TRBJ1-1; no definite D call. The germline V and J ends were trimmed by 1 base and 1 base, with 10 bases remaining between them. Germline values: CDR1 SEHNR, CDR2 FQNEAQ (reference sequence). The CDR3 contains 15 residues. The full variable domain, its missing parts supplied by reference TRBV7-9 and TRBJ1-1, is DTGVSQNPRHKITKRGQNVTFRCDPISEHNRLYWYRQTLGQGPEFLTYFQNEAQLEKSRLLSDRFSAERPKGSFSTLEIQRTEQGDSAMYLCASSLGSQGNTEAFFGQGTRLTVV.

This rearrangement joins TRBV20-1 to TRBJ2-7; D is possibly TRBD2 (7 bases). The CDR3 is made up of 14 amino acids. Germline CDR1 is DFQATT and CDR2 is SNEGSKA (reference sequence). Trimming pared 6 bases from V and 2 bases from J, leaving 17 bases between. CDR3 region: CSARGLGGAYEQYF. As DNA, the CDR3 is TGCAGTGCCAGGGGACTTGGGGGGGCCTACGAGCAGTACTTC.

This rearrangement joins TRBV29-1 to TRBJ1-2, with unresolved D. There are 17 residues in the CDR3. V was shortened by 4 bases and J by 0 bases, with 21 bases between the two germline ends. Germline CDR1 reads SQVTM; CDR2 reads ANQGSEA. The CDR3 DNA follows: TGCAGCGTTGTCGCACCAACCCATCCTACGGCTAACTATGGCTACACCTTC. Protein product: CSVVAPTHPTANYGYTF.

The chain employs TRBV29-1 and TRBJ1-1; D call uncertain. Trimming cost V 4 bases and J 12 bases, with 15 bases left between them. Per germline, CDR1 SQVTM and CDR2 ANQGSEA. The CDR3 has 11 residues. The CDR3 loop is CSVVEGLVTFF. The CDR3 DNA reads TGCAGCGTTGTTGAGGGCCTGGTGACTTTCTTT. The full variable domain, completed using reference TRBV29-1 and TRBJ1-1, is SAVISQKPSRDICQRGTSLTIQCQVDSQVTMMFWYRQQPGQSLTLIATANQGSEATYESGFVIDKFPISRPNLTFSTLTVSNMSPEDSSIYLCSVVEGLVTFFGQGTRLTVV.

This chain uses TRBV19 with TRBJ1-2; no clear D gene. The CDR3 contains 11 residues. V lost 3 bases to trimming and J lost 5 bases, with 4 bases between them. Germline loops: CDR1 LNHDA, CDR2 SQIVND (reference sequence). The CDR3 nucleotides are TGTGCCAGTAGTATGGCGTATGGCTACACCTTC. Protein product: CASSMAYGYTF.

The gene calls are TRBV7-9 and TRBJ2-7; possibly TRBD2 for D (5 bases). CDR3 size: 15 residues. The germline V gene encodes CDR1 SEHNR and CDR2 FQNEAQ (reference sequence). V was pared by 1 base and J by 1 base, with 11 bases between. CDR3 coding DNA: TGTGCCAGCAGCTTAGTCCGAGGCGGGTCCTACGAGCAGTACTTC. Protein sequence: CASSLVRGGSYEQYF.

This chain uses TRBV15 with TRBJ2-5; TRBD2 matches 7 bases. The length of the CDR3 is 13 residues. V trimming: 6 bases; J trimming: 0 bases; junction bases outside the gene matches: 1. Germline V gene sequence: CDR1 LNHNV, CDR2 YYDKDF (reference sequence). CDR3 bases: TGTGCCACCAGTCGGGGGGACCAAGAGACCCAGTACTTC. Protein: CATSRGDQETQYF.

This CDR3 reads CAIRRQGKNSPLHF. The CDR3 DNA follows: TGTGCCATCAGAAGACAGGGAAAGAATTCACCCCTCCACTTT. The chain recombines TRBV10-3 with TRBJ1-6, with 7 bases aligning to TRBD1. CDR3 length: 14 amino acids. Trimming at V came to 6 bases and at J to 7 bases, leaving 6 bases not matched to a gene. The germline gives CDR1 ENHRY, CDR2 SYGVKD.

The chain links TRBV29-1 to TRBJ2-1; possible D gene TRBD1, 7 bases. V lost 2 bases, J lost 0 bases, and 17 bases lay in between. Germline V CDR1 and CDR2: SQVTM, ANQGSEA. This CDR3 comprises 17 residues. CDR3 coding DNA: TGCAGCGTTGAACAGGCGGGACAGTGGAGCTCCTACAATGAGCAGTTCTTC. Residues: CSVEQAGQWSSYNEQFF.

V gene TRBV24-1 combines with J gene TRBJ2-1; tentative D call: TRBD1 (6 bases). The CDR3 is 16 residues long. V was clipped by 4 bases and J by 4 bases, with 16 bases between them. In germline, CDR1 is KGHDR, CDR2 SFDVKD. The chain's CDR3 is CATSDWTDTPYNEQFF. The CDR3 bases are TGTGCCACCAGTGACTGGACAGACACCCCTTACAATGAGCAGTTCTTC.

Of note for this clonotype: The germline gene is not matched at one end of the junction; a read error may be the cause. This chain connects TRBV7-2 to TRBJ2-5; D remains ambiguous. The CDR3 is 15 amino acids. The germline gives CDR1 SGHTA, CDR2 FQGNSA. CDR3 nucleotide sequence: TGTGCCAGCAGCACTCGGCGAACCATCCAAGGGACCCAGTACTTC. It codes for CASSTRRTIQGTQYF.

This clonotype was counted once. CDR3 region: CASSPPVSGLGGELFF. As DNA, the CDR3 is TGTGCCAGCTCACCACCGGTCTCGGGACTCGGCGGGGAGCTGTTTTTT. The chain has TRBV18 and TRBJ2-2; perhaps TRBD2 as D (6 bases). V was pared by 0 bases and J by 7 bases, with 15 bases between. Germline loops: CDR1 KGHSH, CDR2 LQKENI. This CDR3 region has 16 residues.

This clonotype was seen once. The V and J genes are TRBV20-1 and TRBJ1-2; D might be TRBD1 (6 bases). The CDR3 totals 11 residues. Germline loops: CDR1 DFQATT, CDR2 SNEGSKA (reference sequence). V shed 7 bases and J shed 7 bases, with 13 bases lying between them. The CDR3, as DNA: TGCAGTGAGGGGGTTCTGTCTGGCTACACCTTC. Translated: CSEGVLSGYTF.

This chain links TRBV20-1 with TRBJ2-1; D remains ambiguous. Per the germline V gene, CDR1 is DFQATT and CDR2 is SNEGSKA (reference sequence). The V and J ends lost 3 bases and 4 bases respectively, with 7 bases between them. The CDR3 extends over 12 amino acids. The CDR3 coding sequence is TGCAGTGCTAGTAGGCGGTACAATGAGCAGTTCTTC. Translated, it gives CSASRRYNEQFF.

Only a few counts were recorded for this clonotype. The chain recombines TRBV4-1 with TRBJ2-7; TRBD1 might be the D (5 bases). The CDR3 length is 13 residues. V gave up 0 bases and J gave up 3 bases, with 6 bases separating them. CDR1 MGHRA and CDR2 YSYEKL come from the germline V gene. CDR3 amino acids: CASSQEQGYEQYF. The CDR3 DNA is TGCGCCAGCAGCCAAGAGCAGGGCTACGAGCAGTACTTC.

This clonotype occurred a few times. This chain links TRBV9 with TRBJ2-5; D possibly corresponds to TRBD1 (6 bases). The V end was cut by 5 bases, the J end by 1 base, with 12 bases between. The CDR3 spans 14 residues. Germline-derived CDR1 and CDR2 are SGDLS and YYNGEE. The chain's CDR3 is CASSLGQIQETQYF. CDR3 nucleotide sequence: TGTGCCAGCAGTCTCGGACAGATCCAAGAGACCCAGTACTTC.

The chain has TRBV10-2 and TRBJ2-3; 8 nucleotides line up with TRBD2. Per the germline V gene, CDR1 is WSHSY and CDR2 is SAAADI. V was clipped by 1 base and J by 4 bases; unmatched bases: 7. The CDR3 has 16 residues. This CDR3 reads CASSEFEREFSDTQYF. The CDR3 DNA follows: TGCGCCAGCAGTGAGTTCGAGCGGGAGTTCTCAGATACGCAGTATTTT.

The rearrangement joins TRBV7-2 to TRBJ1-3, with TRBD1 identical over 8 bases. CDR1 is SGHTA and CDR2 is FQGNSA in the germline V gene. This CDR3 region has 18 residues. V shed 6 bases and J 2 bases; nucleotides not matched to a gene: 15. CDR3 coding DNA: TGTGCCAGCAGTAATACAGGGGGGCACCTTGAGGCTGGAAACACCATATATTTT. It yields the protein CASSNTGGHLEAGNTIYF.

There are many counts of this clonotype. The gene calls are TRBV6-4 and TRBJ2-2; 8 bases fit TRBD1. CDR3 length equals 15 residues. Germline-derived CDR1 and CDR2 are MRHNA and SNTAGT. The junction had 6 bases not matched to a gene; V was cut back by 3 bases and J by 6 bases. The CDR3 region has the DNA TGTGCCAGCAGTGAGGGACAGGCTCACGCCGGGGAGCTGTTTTTT. As protein: CASSEGQAHAGELFF.

The chain employs TRBV14 and TRBJ1-1; D is unresolved. Between the trimmed V and J ends, which lost 1 base and 12 bases, there was a span of 12 bases. Germline CDR1 and CDR2: SGHDN and FVKESK. The CDR3 is 12 amino acids. The CDR3 is CASSQVPQRPFF. DNA of the CDR3: TGTGCCAGCAGCCAAGTCCCGCAGAGACCTTTCTTT.

This clonotype was picked up many times. This sequence joins TRBV6-4 and TRBJ2-1, with TRBD2 matching 11 bases. Per the germline V gene, CDR1 is MRHNA and CDR2 is SNTAGT. V shed 4 bases and J 6 bases; nucleotides not matched to a gene: 2. The CDR3 is 14 residues long. The CDR3 loop is CASSGTSGFNEQFF. CDR3 nucleotides: TGTGCCAGCAGTGGGACTAGCGGGTTCAATGAGCAGTTCTTC.

The chain links TRBV19 to TRBJ2-7, with D unresolved. Germline loops: CDR1 LNHDA, CDR2 SQIVND (reference sequence). This CDR3 contains 12 residues. V gave up 1 base and J gave up 5 bases, with 6 bases separating them. CDR3 nucleotides: TGTGCCAGTAGTATAGCGAGGAACGAGCAGTACTTC. Translation gives CASSIARNEQYF.

V usage is TRBV20-1 and J usage is TRBJ1-6; 9 bases map to TRBD1. J was trimmed by 9 bases and V by 1 base; bases with no gene match: 13. CDR3 length: 17 amino acids. CDR1 and CDR2 (germline): DFQATT, SNEGSKA (reference sequence). The CDR3 DNA follows: TGCAGTGCTAGAGGCCCGGGACAGGGCAATGAGGCTTCACCCCTCCACTTT. This codes for CSARGPGQGNEASPLHF.

The V and J genes are TRBV2 and TRBJ1-1, with a possible D match to TRBD1 (6 bases). CDR3 length equals 15 residues. V was cut by 5 bases and J by 1 base, with 14 bases left in between. Germline V CDR1 and CDR2: SNHLY, FYNNEI. The CDR3 DNA is TGTGCCAGCAGTCAAGACCTGGACAGGAACACTGAAGCTTTCTTT. As protein: CASSQDLDRNTEAFF. Combining the CDR3 with reference TRBV2 and TRBJ1-1 gives the whole variable domain EPEVTQTPSHQVTQMGQEVILRCVPISNHLYFYWYRQILGQKVEFLVSFYNNEISEKSEIFDDQFSVERPDGSNFTLKIRSTKLEDSAMYFCASSQDLDRNTEAFFGQGTRLTVV.

The chain uses TRBV7-8 and TRBJ2-5, with D maybe TRBD1 (5 bases). Germline values: CDR1 SGHVS, CDR2 FQNEAQ. The CDR3 consists of 15 residues. Trimming stripped 1 base from V and 5 bases from J, with 14 bases between. CDR3 in amino acids: CASSLGPQGPETQYF. CDR3 nucleotides: TGTGCCAGCAGCTTAGGACCTCAGGGTCCCGAGACCCAGTACTTC. Combining the CDR3 with reference TRBV7-8 and TRBJ2-5 gives the whole variable domain GAGVSQSPRYKVAKRGQDVALRCDPISGHVSLFWYQQALGQGPEFLTYFQNEAQLDKSGLPSDRFFAERPEGSVSTLKIQRTQQEDSAVYLCASSLGPQGPETQYFGPGTRLLVL.

This clonotype was seen only a few times. The rearrangement links TRBV10-3 to TRBJ2-5; D remains ambiguous. V lost 0 bases, J lost 2 bases, and 13 bases lay in between. The CDR3 is made up of 16 amino acids. The germline V gene has CDR1 ENHRY and CDR2 SYGVKD. The CDR3 reads CAISESRLVAQETQYF. The CDR3 region has the DNA TGTGCCATCAGTGAGTCGAGGCTAGTTGCGCAAGAGACCCAGTACTTC.

The J gene is TRBJ1-1, the V gene TRBV12-3 or TRBV12-4; D call uncertain. This CDR3 region has 12 residues. Trimming left V 9 bases short and J 1 base short, with 9 bases between. The CDR3 region is CASSGWNTEAFF. In nucleotides, the CDR3 is TGTGCCAGTAGCGGTTGGAACACTGAAGCTTTCTTT.

This chain uses TRBV29-1 with TRBJ1-5, with 8 bases fitting TRBD1. Trimming took 7 bases from V and 2 from J; bases not matched to a gene: 4. The length of the CDR3 is 13 residues. Germline assignment: CDR1 SQVTM and CDR2 ANQGSEA. DNA of the CDR3: TGCAGCGCGACAGGGGTAGGCAATCAGCCCCAGCATTTT. Protein: CSATGVGNQPQHF.